A selection of T cell receptor beta chains follows, all from one sample in a study of prognosis after radiotherapy for stage I lung cancer. TCRdb re-derived calls from the multiplex PCR reads in MiXCR, one entry per CDR3 protein. The sample consists of about 14,000 distinct CDR3 sequences, approximately 30% of them appearing once. Sequencing used PBMCs, obtained before or after stereotactic body radiation therapy (not recorded which). The receptors stem from a donor aged 50 or older with non-small cell lung cancer. The CDR3 runs from the conserved cysteine through the conserved F or W. The D gene is left open where the match is weak. Expanded clones are given a class, and other clones once, few, many or no size at all.

>TRBV14|TRBJ1-3|NA|many
CASSHLPNTIYF
TGTGCCAGCAGCCATCTTCCTAACACCATATATTTT
>TRBV12-3/TRBV12-4|TRBJ2-1|TRBD2|once
CVSSKSGRVPDEQFF
TGTGTCAGCAGTAAGAGCGGGAGGGTTCCGGATGAGCAGTTCTTC
>TRBV28|TRBJ2-1|NA|NA
CDSSPFQREQFF
TGTGACAGCAGCCCATTTCAGCGGGAGCAGTTCTTC
>TRBV5-6|TRBJ2-2|NA|NA
CANSLWDMWDTGELFF
TGTGCCAACAGCTTGTGGGACATGTGGGACACCGGGGAGCTGTTTTTT
>TRBV4-1|TRBJ2-2|TRBD2|NA
CASSQRLAGGRGTRELFF
TGCGCCAGCAGCCAACGACTAGCCGGAGGGCGGGGCACCCGGGAGCTGTTTTTT
>TRBV12-3/TRBV12-4|TRBJ1-5|NA|medium-sized
CASSTWTDNQPQHF
TGTGCCAGCAGTACCTGGACAGACAATCAGCCCCAGCATTTT
>TRBV19|TRBJ1-1|NA|many
CASSIGRGATRAFF
TGTGCCAGTAGTATAGGTAGAGGGGCCACTCGAGCTTTCTTT
>TRBV4-1|TRBJ2-2|NA|many
CASSKGRQERGELFF
TGCGCCAGCAGCAAGGGACGCCAAGAGAGGGGGGAGCTGTTTTTT
>TRBV7-9|TRBJ2-1|NA|NA
CANSLLGHEQFF
TGTGCCAACAGCTTACTCGGCCATGAGCAGTTCTTC
>TRBV20-1|TRBJ1-1|NA|medium-sized
CSARSRSGHTEAFF
TGCAGTGCTAGGTCGCGATCTGGTCACACTGAAGCTTTCTTT
>TRBV28|TRBJ1-3|TRBD1|NA
CASRSDRGSGNNIYF
TGTGCCAGCAGGTCAGACAGGGGTAGCGGAAACAACATATATTTT
>TRBV6-2/TRBV6-3|TRBJ2-5|TRBD2|NA
CFSNRREGQETQYF
TGTTTCAGCAACCGGCGGGAGGGCCAAGAGACCCAGTACTTC
>TRBV9|TRBJ2-1|NA|NA
CTSSSFATGFFKEQFF
TGTACCAGCAGTTCCTTCGCGACGGGATTTTTTAAAGAGCAGTTCTTC
>TRBV6-1|TRBJ1-5|NA|once
CASRVADPRAGFQHQHF
TGTGCCAGCAGAGTAGCAGACCCGAGGGCAGGGTTCCAGCACCAGCATTTT
>TRBV6-1|TRBJ1-5|TRBD1|many
CASSEHHKGQGRISNQPQHF
TGTGCCAGCAGTGAGCATCATAAGGGACAGGGGCGTATTAGCAATCAGCCCCAGCATTTT
>TRBV7-3|TRBJ2-2|NA|many
CASSPGAGELFF
TGTGCCAGCAGTCCCGGGGCCGGGGAGCTGTTTTTT